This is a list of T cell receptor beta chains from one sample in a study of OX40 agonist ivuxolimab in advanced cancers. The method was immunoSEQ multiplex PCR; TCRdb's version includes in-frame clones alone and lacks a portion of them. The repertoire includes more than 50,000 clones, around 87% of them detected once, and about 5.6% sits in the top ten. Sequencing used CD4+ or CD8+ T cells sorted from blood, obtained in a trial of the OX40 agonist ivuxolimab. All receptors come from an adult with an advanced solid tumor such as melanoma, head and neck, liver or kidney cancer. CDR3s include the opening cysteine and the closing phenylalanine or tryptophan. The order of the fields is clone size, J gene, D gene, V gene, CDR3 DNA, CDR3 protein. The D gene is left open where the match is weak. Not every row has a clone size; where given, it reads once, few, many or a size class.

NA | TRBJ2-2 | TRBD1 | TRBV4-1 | TGCGCCAGCAGCCAACGACAGGGGGCGAGGACCGGGGAGCTGTTTTTT | CASSQRQGARTGELFF
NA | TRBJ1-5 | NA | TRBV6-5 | TGTGCCAGCAGGACCTCTAATCAGCCCCAGCATTTT | CASRTSNQPQHF
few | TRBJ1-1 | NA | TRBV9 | TGTGCCAGCAGCGTAGGGCAGGGGTATGAAGCTTTCTTT | CASSVGQGYEAFF
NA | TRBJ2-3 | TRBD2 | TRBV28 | TGTGCCAGCACCCAGAGGCGGGGGGGTCCCCTTGGAGATACGCAGTATTTT | CASTQRRGGPLGDTQYF
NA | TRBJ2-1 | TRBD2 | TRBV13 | TGTGCCAGCAGCTCGCCGGGCGGGGGTCCACGAAAGGCTGAGCAGTTCTTC | CASSSPGGGPRKAEQFF
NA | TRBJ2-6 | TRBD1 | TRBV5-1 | TGCGCCAGCAGCTGGTCAACAGGGGCTGGGGCCAACGTCCTGACTTTC | CASSWSTGAGANVLTF
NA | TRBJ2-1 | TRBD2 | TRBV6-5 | TGTGCCACTAAGCGACTAGCTTCGGCCAATGAGCAGTTCTTC | CATKRLASANEQFF
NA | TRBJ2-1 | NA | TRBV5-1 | TGCGCCAGCAGCTTTCCGTCCAATGAGCAGTTCTTC | CASSFPSNEQFF
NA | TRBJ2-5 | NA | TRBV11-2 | TGTGCCAGCAGCTCGATCCTTGGACGGGGAGTGGTTGAGACCCAGTACTTC | CASSSILGRGVVETQYF
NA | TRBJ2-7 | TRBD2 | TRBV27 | TGTGCCAGCAGTAGTGGGGGGGAAGGGTGGTACGAGCAGTACTTC | CASSSGGEGWYEQYF